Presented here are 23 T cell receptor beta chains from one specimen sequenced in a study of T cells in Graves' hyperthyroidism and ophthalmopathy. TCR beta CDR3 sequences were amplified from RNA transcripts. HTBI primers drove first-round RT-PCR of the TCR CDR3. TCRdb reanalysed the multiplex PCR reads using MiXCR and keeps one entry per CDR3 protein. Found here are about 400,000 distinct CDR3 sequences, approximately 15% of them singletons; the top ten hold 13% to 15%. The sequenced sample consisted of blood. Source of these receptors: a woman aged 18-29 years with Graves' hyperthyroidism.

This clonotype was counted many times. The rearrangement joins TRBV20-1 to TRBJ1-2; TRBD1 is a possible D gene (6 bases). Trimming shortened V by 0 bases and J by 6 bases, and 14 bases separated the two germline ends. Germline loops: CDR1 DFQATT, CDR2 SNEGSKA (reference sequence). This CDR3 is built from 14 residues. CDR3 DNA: TGCAGTGCTAGAGATCTCAACAGGGCTCATGGCTACACCTTC. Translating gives CSARDLNRAHGYTF.

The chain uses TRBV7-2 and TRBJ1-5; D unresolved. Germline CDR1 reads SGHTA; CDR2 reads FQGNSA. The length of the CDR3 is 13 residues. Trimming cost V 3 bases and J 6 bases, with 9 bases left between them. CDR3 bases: TGTGCCAGCAGCTTCCAGAGCGGTCAGCCCCAGCATTTT. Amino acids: CASSFQSGQPQHF. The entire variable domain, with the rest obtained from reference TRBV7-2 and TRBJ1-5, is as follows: GAGVSQSPSNKVTEKGKDVELRCDPISGHTALYWYRQSLGQGLEFLIYFQGNSAPDKSGLPSDRFSAERTGGSVSTLTIQRTQQEDSAVYLCASSFQSGQPQHFGDGTRLSIL.

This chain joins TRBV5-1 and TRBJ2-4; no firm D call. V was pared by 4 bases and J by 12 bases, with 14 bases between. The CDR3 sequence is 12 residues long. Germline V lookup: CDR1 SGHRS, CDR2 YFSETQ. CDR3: CASSPIGVDQYF. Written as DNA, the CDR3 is TGCGCCAGCAGCCCCATTGGAGTGGATCAGTACTTC.

The chain's CDR3 is CASSLGDRNSPLHF. The CDR3, as DNA: TGCGCCAGCAGCTTGGGGGACAGGAATTCACCCCTCCACTTT. The V call is TRBV5-1, the J call TRBJ1-6, with 8 bases lining up with TRBD1. Germline CDR1 and CDR2: SGHRS and YFSETQ. This CDR3 region has 14 residues. V was pared by 0 bases and J by 7 bases, with 0 bases of the junction left unmatched.

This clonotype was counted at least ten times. The CDR3 nucleotides read TGTGCCAGCAGCTTCCCAGGGGCGGATGGCTACACCTTC. Translating gives CASSFPGADGYTF. The chain links TRBV7-9 to TRBJ1-2; D is perhaps TRBD1 (6 bases). From germline, CDR1 is SEHNR and CDR2 FQNEAQ (reference sequence). Trimming removed 3 bases at V and 6 bases at J, with 11 bases between. The CDR3 consists of 13 residues.

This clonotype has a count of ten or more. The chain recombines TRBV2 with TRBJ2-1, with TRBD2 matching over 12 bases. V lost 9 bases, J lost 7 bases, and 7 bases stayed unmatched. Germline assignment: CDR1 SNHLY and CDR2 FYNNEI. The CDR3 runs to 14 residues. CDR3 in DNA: TGTGCCAGAGAGACTAGCGGGGGAAAAAATGAGCAGTTCTTC. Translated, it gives CARETSGGKNEQFF.

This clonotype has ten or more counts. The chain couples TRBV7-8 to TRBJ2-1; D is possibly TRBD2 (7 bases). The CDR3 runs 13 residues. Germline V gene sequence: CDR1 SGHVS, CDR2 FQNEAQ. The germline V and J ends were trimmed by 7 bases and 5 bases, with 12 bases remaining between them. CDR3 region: CASILRGHNEQFF. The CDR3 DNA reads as TGTGCCAGCATCCTGCGGGGGCACAATGAGCAGTTCTTC. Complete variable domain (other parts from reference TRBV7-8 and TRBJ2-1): GAGVSQSPRYKVAKRGQDVALRCDPISGHVSLFWYQQALGQGPEFLTYFQNEAQLDKSGLPSDRFFAERPEGSVSTLKIQRTQQEDSAVYLCASILRGHNEQFFGPGTRLTVL.

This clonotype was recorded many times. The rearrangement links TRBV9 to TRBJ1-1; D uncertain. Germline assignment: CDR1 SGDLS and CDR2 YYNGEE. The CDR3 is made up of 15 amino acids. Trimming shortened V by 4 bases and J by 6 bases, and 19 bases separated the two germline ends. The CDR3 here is CASSRRAYGNPEAFF. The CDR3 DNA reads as TGTGCCAGCAGCCGACGAGCGTACGGTAACCCTGAAGCTTTCTTT.

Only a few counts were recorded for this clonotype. The CDR3 loop is CASSHLGVDSPLHF. Here the CDR3 DNA reads TGCGCCAGCAGCCATCTGGGGGTTGATTCACCCCTCCACTTT. This chain joins TRBV4-3 and TRBJ1-6, with D maybe TRBD1 (5 bases). The V gene's germline CDR1 is LGHNA and CDR2 YSLEER. The germline V and J ends were trimmed by 3 bases and 8 bases, with 11 bases remaining between them. This CDR3 contains 14 residues.

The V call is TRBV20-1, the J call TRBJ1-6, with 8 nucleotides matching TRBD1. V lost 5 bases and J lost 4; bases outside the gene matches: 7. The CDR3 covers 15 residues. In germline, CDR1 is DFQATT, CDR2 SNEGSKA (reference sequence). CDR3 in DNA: TGCAGTGCTCTGGACAGGGTCGATTATAATTCACCCCTCCACTTT. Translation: CSALDRVDYNSPLHF.

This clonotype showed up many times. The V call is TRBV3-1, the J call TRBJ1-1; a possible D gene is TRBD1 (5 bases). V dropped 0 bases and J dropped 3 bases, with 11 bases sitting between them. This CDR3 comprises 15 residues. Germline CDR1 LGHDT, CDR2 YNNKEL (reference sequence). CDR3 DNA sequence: TGTGCCAGCAGCCAAGATGGCAGGGCGCACACTGAAGCTTTCTTT. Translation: CASSQDGRAHTEAFF.

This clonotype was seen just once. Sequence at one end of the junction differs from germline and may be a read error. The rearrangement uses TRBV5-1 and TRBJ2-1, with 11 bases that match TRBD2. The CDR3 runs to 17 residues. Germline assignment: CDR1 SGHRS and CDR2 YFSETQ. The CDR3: CASSRPSSGRLYNEQLF. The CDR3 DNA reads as TGCGCCAGCAGCCGGCCGTCTAGCGGGAGGCTCTACAATGAGCAGCTCTTC.

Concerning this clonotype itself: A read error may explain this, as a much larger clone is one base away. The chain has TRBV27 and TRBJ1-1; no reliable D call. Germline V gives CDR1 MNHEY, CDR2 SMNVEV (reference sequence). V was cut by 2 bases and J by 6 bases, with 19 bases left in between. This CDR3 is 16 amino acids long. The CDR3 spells CASSLPPGGRGAEAFF. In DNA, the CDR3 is TGTGCCAGCAGTTTACCCCCGGGAGGGCGAGGCGCTGAAGCTTTCTTT.

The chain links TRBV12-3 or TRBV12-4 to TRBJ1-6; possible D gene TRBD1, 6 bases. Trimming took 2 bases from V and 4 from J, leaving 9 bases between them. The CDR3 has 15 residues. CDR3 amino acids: CASSLQGLYNSPLHF. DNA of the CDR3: TGTGCCAGCAGTTTACAGGGGCTATATAATTCACCCCTCCACTTT.

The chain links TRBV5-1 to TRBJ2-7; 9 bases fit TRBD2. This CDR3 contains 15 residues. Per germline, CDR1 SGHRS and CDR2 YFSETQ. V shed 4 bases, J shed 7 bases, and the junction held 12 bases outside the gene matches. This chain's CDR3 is CASSRREGLVSEQYF. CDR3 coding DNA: TGCGCCAGCAGCCGGCGGGAGGGCCTTGTATCTGAGCAGTACTTC.

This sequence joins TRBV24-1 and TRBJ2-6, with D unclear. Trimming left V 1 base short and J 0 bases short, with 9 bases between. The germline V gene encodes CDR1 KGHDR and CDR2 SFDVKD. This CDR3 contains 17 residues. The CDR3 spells CATSDLPQSSGANVLTF. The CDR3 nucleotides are TGTGCCACCAGTGATTTACCACAGAGCTCTGGGGCCAACGTCCTGACTTTC.

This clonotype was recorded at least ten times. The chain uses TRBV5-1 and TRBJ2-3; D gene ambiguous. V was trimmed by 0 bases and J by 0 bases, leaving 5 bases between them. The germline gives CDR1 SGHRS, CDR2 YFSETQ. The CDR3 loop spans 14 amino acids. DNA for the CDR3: TGCGCCAGCAGCTTGGCTTGGAGCACAGATACGCAGTATTTT. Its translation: CASSLAWSTDTQYF.

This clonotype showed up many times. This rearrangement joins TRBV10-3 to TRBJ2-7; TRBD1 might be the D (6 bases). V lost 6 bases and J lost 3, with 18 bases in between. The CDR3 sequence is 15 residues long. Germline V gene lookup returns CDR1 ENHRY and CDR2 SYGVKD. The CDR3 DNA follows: TGTGCCATCAGGCCCGCGGACAGAGCTAACTACGAGCAGTACTTC. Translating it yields CAIRPADRANYEQYF.

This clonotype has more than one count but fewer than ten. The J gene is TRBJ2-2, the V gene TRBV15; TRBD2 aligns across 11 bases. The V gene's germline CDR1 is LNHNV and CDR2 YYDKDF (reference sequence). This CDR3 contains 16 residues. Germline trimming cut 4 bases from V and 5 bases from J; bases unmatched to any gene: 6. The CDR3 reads CATSTQGLAETGELFF. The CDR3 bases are TGTGCCACCAGCACCCAGGGACTAGCGGAAACCGGGGAGCTGTTTTTT. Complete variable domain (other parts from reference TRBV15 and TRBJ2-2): DAMVIQNPRYQVTQFGKPVTLSCSQTLNHNVMYWYQQKSSQAPKLLFHYYDKDFNNEADTPDNFQSRRPNTSFCFLDIRSPGLGDTAMYLCATSTQGLAETGELFFGEGSRLTVL.

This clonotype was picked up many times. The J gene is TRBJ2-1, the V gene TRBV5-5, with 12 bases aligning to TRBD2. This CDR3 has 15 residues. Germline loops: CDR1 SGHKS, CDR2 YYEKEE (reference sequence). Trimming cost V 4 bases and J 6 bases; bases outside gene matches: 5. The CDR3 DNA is TGTGCCAGCAGCCGCGGACTAGCGGGAATCAATGAGCAGTTCTTC. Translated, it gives CASSRGLAGINEQFF.

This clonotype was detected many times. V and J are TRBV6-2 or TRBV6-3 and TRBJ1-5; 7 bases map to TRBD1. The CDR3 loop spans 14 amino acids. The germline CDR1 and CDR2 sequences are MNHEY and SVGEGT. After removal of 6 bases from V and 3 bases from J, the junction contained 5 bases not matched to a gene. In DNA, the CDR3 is TGTGCCAGCAGACCGGACAGGTCCAATCAGCCCCAGCATTTT. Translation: CASRPDRSNQPQHF.

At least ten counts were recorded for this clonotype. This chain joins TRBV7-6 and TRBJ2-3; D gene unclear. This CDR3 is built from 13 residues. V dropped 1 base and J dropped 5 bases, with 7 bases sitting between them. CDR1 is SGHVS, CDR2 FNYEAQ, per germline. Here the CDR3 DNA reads TGTGCCAGCAGCTTAGAGCCCGGAGATACGCAGTATTTT. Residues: CASSLEPGDTQYF.

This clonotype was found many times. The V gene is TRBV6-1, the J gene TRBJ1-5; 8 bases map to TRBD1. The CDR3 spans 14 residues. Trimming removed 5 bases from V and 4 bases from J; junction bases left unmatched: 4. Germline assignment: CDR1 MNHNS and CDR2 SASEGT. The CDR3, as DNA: TGTGCCAGCAGTCTGACAGGGGAGAATCAGCCCCAGCATTTT. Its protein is CASSLTGENQPQHF.